The 10 T cell receptor beta chains listed next were all sequenced from one sample in a study of shared clonotypes between healthy human individuals. Only in-frame clones appear in the TCRdb table, and some are missing; sequencing was by immunoSEQ multiplex PCR. This sample has 980,000 or so clones; around 80% occur once, and the top ten carry approximately 1.5%. Sequencing was performed on memory CD4+ T cells sorted from blood. The subset is: CD45RA-negative fraction. The receptors stem from a man aged 18 to 29 in good health.

The chain employs TRBV5-4 and TRBJ2-2; possible D gene TRBD2, 5 bases. The CDR3 is 14 amino acids. V was pared by 7 bases and J by 3 bases, with 13 bases between. The germline V gene encodes CDR1 SGHNT and CDR2 YYREEE (reference sequence). CDR3 protein: CASGGSADTGELFF. Here the CDR3 DNA reads TGTGCCAGCGGAGGTAGCGCTGACACCGGGGAGCTGTTTTTT.

In regard to this clone: This same CDR3 is encoded by further DNA sequences in the sample. The chain is built from TRBV5-1 and TRBJ1-1; D gene uncertain. Trimming pared 0 bases from V and 1 base from J, leaving 7 bases between. CDR3 size: 14 residues. Germline CDR1 SGHRS, CDR2 YFSETQ. CDR3 amino acids: CASSLVPGNTEAFF. Written as DNA, the CDR3 is TGCGCCAGCAGCTTGGTCCCGGGGAACACTGAAGCTTTCTTT. Variable domain in full (rest from reference TRBV5-1 and TRBJ1-1): KAGVTQTPRYLIKTRGQQVTLSCSPISGHRSVSWYQQTPGQGLQFLFEYFSETQRNKGNFPGRFSGRQFSNSRSEMNVSTLELGDSALYLCASSLVPGNTEAFFGQGTRLTVV.

This chain uses TRBV5-6 with TRBJ2-7; D unclear. Looked up from germline, CDR1 is SGHDT and CDR2 is YYEEEE. CDR3 length equals 12 residues. Between the trimmed V and J ends, which lost 3 bases and 0 bases, there was a span of 4 bases. Here the CDR3 DNA reads TGTGCCAGCAGCTCGAGCTCCTACGAGCAGTACTTC. Protein: CASSSSSYEQYF. Supplemented by reference TRBV5-6 and TRBJ2-7, the full variable domain reads DAGVTQSPTHLIKTRGQQVTLRCSPKSGHDTVSWYQQALGQGPQFIFQYYEEEERQRGNFPDRFSGHQFPNYSSELNVNALLLGDSALYLCASSSSSYEQYFGPGTRLTVT.

The chain joins TRBV6-1 to TRBJ2-3; D may be TRBD1 (5 bases). CDR1 MNHNS and CDR2 SASEGT come from the germline V gene. Deletions cut 2 bases from V and 0 bases from J, with 6 bases between. This CDR3 region has 14 residues. This CDR3 reads CASSEQGSTDTQYF. The CDR3, as DNA: TGTGCCAGCAGTGAACAGGGAAGCACAGATACGCAGTATTTT.

The chain is built from TRBV7-9 and TRBJ2-5; 10 nucleotides agree with TRBD1. Germline-derived CDR1 and CDR2 are SEHNR and FQNEAQ (reference sequence). Unmatched junction bases numbered 16, after V lost 5 bases and J lost 7 bases. CDR3 length equals 17 residues. CDR3 in amino acids: CASSPRFPDRGKGTQYF. The CDR3 bases are TGTGCCAGCAGCCCACGGTTCCCGGACAGGGGGAAAGGGACCCAGTACTTC.

The chain has TRBV5-6 and TRBJ1-1; 7 nucleotides line up with TRBD1. V shed 4 bases and J 0 bases; nucleotides not matched to a gene: 6. This CDR3 contains 15 residues. Germline loops: CDR1 SGHDT, CDR2 YYEEEE. This chain's CDR3 is CASSRVTGLNTEAFF. The CDR3 DNA is TGTGCCAGCAGCCGTGTGACAGGGCTGAACACTGAAGCTTTCTTT. The complete variable domain, with remaining parts taken from reference TRBV5-6 and TRBJ1-1, reads DAGVTQSPTHLIKTRGQQVTLRCSPKSGHDTVSWYQQALGQGPQFIFQYYEEEERQRGNFPDRFSGHQFPNYSSELNVNALLLGDSALYLCASSRVTGLNTEAFFGQGTRLTVV.

This clone has only a few counts. V usage is TRBV18 and J usage is TRBJ1-3; D is perhaps TRBD1 (5 bases). V gave up 0 bases and J gave up 4 bases, with 10 bases separating them. From germline, CDR1 is KGHSH and CDR2 LQKENI. CDR3 length: 15 amino acids. This CDR3 is CASSPPQGTGNTIYF. The CDR3 DNA is TGTGCCAGCTCACCACCGCAGGGAACGGGAAACACCATATATTTT.

The chain is built from TRBV29-1 and TRBJ1-4, with a weak D call TRBD1 (6 bases). Per germline, CDR1 SQVTM and CDR2 ANQGSEA. The CDR3 covers 17 residues. V lost 4 bases and J lost 0, with 18 bases in between. The CDR3 DNA follows: TGCAGCGTTGTAGGGGTCAGGGGTACTGCAACTAATGAAAAACTGTTTTTT. Its translation is CSVVGVRGTATNEKLFF.

This chain joins TRBV4-3 and TRBJ2-1; TRBD2 agrees at 12 bases. The CDR3 extends over 17 amino acids. After removal of 2 bases from V and 7 bases from J, the junction contained 9 bases not matched to a gene. CDR1 and CDR2 from the germline V gene are LGHNA and YSLEER. This CDR3 reads CASSQFSGLAGNNEQFF. CDR3 bases: TGCGCCAGCAGCCAATTCTCCGGACTAGCGGGGAATAATGAGCAGTTCTTC.

This clone was seen once. The chain links TRBV30 to TRBJ1-2; 12 nucleotides line up with TRBD1. The CDR3 loop spans 15 amino acids. Per germline, CDR1 GTSNPN and CDR2 SVGIG (reference sequence). The ends lost 2 bases at V and 8 bases at J; junction bases unmatched: 9. The CDR3 is CAWSRLTGTGGGYTF. The CDR3 DNA reads TGTGCCTGGAGTCGCCTAACCGGGACAGGGGGCGGCTACACCTTC.